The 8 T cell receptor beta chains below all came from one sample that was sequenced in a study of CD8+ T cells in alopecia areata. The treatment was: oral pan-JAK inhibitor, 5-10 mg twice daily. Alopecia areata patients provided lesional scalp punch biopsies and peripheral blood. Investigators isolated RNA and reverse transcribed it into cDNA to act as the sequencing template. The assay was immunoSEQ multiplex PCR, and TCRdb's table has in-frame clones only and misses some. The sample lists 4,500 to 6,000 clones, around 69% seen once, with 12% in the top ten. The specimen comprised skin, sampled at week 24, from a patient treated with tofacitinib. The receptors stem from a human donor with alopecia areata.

As DNA, the CDR3 is TGTGCCAGCAGTCGGACCAACTGGGAGACCCAGTACTTC. Its translation: CASSRTNWETQYF. The V and J genes are TRBV14 and TRBJ2-5; D not certain. This CDR3 has 13 residues. V was pared by 6 bases and J by 5 bases, with 13 bases between. Germline V gene sequence: CDR1 SGHDN, CDR2 FVKESK.

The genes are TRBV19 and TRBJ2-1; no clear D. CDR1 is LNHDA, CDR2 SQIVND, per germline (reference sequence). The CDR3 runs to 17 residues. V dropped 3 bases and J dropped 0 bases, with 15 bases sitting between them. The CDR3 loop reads CASSMGWGRSSYNEQFF. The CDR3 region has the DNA TGTGCCAGTAGTATGGGGTGGGGTCGTAGCTCCTACAATGAGCAGTTCTTC.

CDR3 region: CASTYRGEFYEQYF. The DNA of the CDR3 is TGTGCCAGCACCTACAGGGGAGAGTTCTACGAGCAGTACTTC. The chain is built from TRBV2 and TRBJ2-7, with 7 bases identical to TRBD1. Trimming at V came to 7 bases and at J to 3 bases, leaving 9 bases not matched to a gene. There are 14 residues in the CDR3. From germline, CDR1 is SNHLY and CDR2 FYNNEI.

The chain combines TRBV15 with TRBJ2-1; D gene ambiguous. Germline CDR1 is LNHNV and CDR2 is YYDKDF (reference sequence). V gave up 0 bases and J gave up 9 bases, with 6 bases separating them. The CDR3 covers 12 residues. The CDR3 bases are TGTGCCACCAGCAGAGAAGTCGGTGAGCAGTTCTTC. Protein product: CATSREVGEQFF. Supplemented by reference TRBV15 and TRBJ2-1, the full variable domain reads DAMVIQNPRYQVTQFGKPVTLSCSQTLNHNVMYWYQQKSSQAPKLLFHYYDKDFNNEADTPDNFQSRRPNTSFCFLDIRSPGLGDTAMYLCATSREVGEQFFGPGTRLTVL.

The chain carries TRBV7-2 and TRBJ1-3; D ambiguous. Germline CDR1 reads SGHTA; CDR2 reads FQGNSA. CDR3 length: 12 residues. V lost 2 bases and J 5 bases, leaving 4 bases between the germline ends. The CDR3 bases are TGTGCCAGCAGCTTACCCAGAAACACCATATATTTT. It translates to CASSLPRNTIYF.

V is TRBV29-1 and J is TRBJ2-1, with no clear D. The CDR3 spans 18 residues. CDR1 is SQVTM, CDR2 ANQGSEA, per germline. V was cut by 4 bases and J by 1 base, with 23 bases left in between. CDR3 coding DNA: TGCAGCGTTGTCCCCGGCGCAGAGTCGTCTAGTTCCTACAATGAGCAGTTCTTC. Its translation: CSVVPGAESSSSYNEQFF.

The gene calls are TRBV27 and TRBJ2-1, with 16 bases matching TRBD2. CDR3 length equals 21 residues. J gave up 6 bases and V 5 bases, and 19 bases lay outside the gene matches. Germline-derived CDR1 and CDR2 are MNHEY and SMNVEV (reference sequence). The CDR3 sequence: CASSPHFPGLAGGPLGNEQFF. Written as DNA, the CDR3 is TGTGCCAGCAGTCCGCACTTCCCGGGACTAGCGGGGGGGCCTCTAGGCAATGAGCAGTTCTTC.

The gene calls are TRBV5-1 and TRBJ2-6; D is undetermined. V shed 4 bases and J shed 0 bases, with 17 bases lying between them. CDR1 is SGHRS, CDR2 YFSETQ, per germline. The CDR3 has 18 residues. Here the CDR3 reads CASSPGLTGNSGANVLTF. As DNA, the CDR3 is TGCGCCAGCAGCCCCGGATTGACGGGCAACTCTGGGGCCAACGTCCTGACTTTC.